A selection of T cell receptor beta chains follows, all from one sample in a study of T-cell memory formation after mild COVID-19. TCRdb used MiXCR to reprocess the 5' RACE reads, holding one entry per CDR3 protein. The sample includes about 290,000 distinct CDR3 sequences, approximately 16% seen only once; the top ten take 22%. Sequencing used PBMCs or a T cell subset sorted from them (not recorded which). These receptors were collected from a man between 18 and 35 years old who had mild COVID-19 (a few samples of this study predate the infection). Cell type and time point are not known. Both conserved end residues are part of each CDR3. D genes are given only for firm matches. Part of the rows lack a size; the others show once, few, many or a class for expanded clones.

. | TRBJ1-5 | TRBV27 | . | CASSFYGGSNQPQHF | TGTGCCAGCAGTTTCTACGGGGGCTCCAATCAGCCCCAGCATTTT
few | TRBJ2-5 | TRBV7-9 | TRBD1 | CASSGQGETQYF | TGTGCCAGCAGCGGACAGGGCGAGACCCAGTACTTC
few | TRBJ1-6 | TRBV2 | TRBD1 | CATGTGSPYNSPLHF | TGTGCCACCGGGACAGGGAGTCCGTACAATTCACCCCTCCACTTT
few | TRBJ2-7 | TRBV7-9 | TRBD2 | CASSFGLAGAYEQYF | TGTGCCAGCAGCTTCGGACTAGCGGGGGCCTACGAGCAGTACTTC
many | TRBJ2-7 | TRBV5-1 | . | CASRAGHYEQYF | TGCGCCAGCCGCGCGGGACACTACGAGCAGTACTTC
. | TRBJ1-1 | TRBV29-1 | TRBD1 | CSAGTGETEAFF | TGCAGCGCCGGGACAGGGGAAACTGAAGCTTTCTTT
few | TRBJ1-5 | TRBV2 | . | CASSLRAQLSPQHF | TGTGCCAGCAGTCTCAGGGCCCAATTATCACCCCAGCATTTT
once | TRBJ2-1 | TRBV6-2/TRBV6-3 | . | CASSYQGPYNEQFF | TGTGCCAGCAGTTACCAGGGCCCTTACAATGAGCAGTTCTTC
. | TRBJ2-3 | TRBV4-1 | . | CASSPGRRTDTQYF | TGCGCCAGCAGCCCCGGACGGCGCACAGATACGCAGTATTTT
. | TRBJ2-5 | TRBV9 | TRBD1 | CASSASGTGESETQYF | TGTGCCAGCAGCGCTTCCGGGACAGGGGAGTCGGAGACCCAGTACTTC
few | TRBJ1-2 | TRBV24-1 | . | CATSDSGAGNYGYTF | TGTGCCACCAGTGATTCCGGGGCGGGAAACTATGGCTACACCTTC
. | TRBJ1-4 | TRBV20-1 | . | CSARGSVSFDGKLFF | TGCAGTGCTAGAGGGTCAGTCTCCTTCGATGGAAAACTGTTTTTT
. | TRBJ2-4 | TRBV28 | TRBD1 | CASTAGGTGRDIQYF | TGTGCCAGCACCGCCGGGGGGACAGGGAGGGACATTCAGTACTTC
few | TRBJ2-3 | TRBV14 | . | CASSQWTPHTSDTQYF | TGTGCCAGCAGCCAGTGGACCCCCCACACATCAGATACGCAGTATTTT
few | TRBJ1-5 | TRBV7-2 | TRBD1 | CASSPDRVQPQHF | TGTGCCAGCAGCCCCGACAGGGTTCAGCCCCAGCATTTT
few | TRBJ1-2 | TRBV4-1 | TRBD1 | CASSETGIYGYTF | TGCGCCAGCAGCGAGACAGGGATCTATGGCTACACCTTC
. | TRBJ1-5 | TRBV6-6 | . | CASSLGRTDPQHF | TGTGCCAGCAGTTTGGGCCGAACGGACCCCCAGCATTTT
few | TRBJ2-5 | TRBV5-1 | . | CASSLSGSRETQYF | TGCGCCAGCAGCTTGTCAGGGAGCCGGGAGACCCAGTACTTC